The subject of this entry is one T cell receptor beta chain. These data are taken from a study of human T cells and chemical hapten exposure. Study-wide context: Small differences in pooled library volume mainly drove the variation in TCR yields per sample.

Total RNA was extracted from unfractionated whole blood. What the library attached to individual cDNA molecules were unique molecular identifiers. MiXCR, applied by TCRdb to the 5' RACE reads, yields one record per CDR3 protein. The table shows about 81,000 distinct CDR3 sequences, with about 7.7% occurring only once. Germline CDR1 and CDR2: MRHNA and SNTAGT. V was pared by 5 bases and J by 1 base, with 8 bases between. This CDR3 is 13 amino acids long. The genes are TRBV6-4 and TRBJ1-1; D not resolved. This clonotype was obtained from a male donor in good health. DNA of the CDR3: TGTGCCAGCAGTACACGGGGGAACACTGAAGCTTTCTTT. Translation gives CASSTRGNTEAFF.